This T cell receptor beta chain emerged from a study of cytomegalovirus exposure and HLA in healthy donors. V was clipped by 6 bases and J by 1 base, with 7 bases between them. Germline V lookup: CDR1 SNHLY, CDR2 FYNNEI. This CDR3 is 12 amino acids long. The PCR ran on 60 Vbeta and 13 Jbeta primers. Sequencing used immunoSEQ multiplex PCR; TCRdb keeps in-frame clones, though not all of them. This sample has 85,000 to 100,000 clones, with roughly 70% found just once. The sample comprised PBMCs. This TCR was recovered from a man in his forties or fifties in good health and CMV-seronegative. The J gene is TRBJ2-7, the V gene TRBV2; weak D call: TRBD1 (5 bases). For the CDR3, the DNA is TGTGCCAGCAGAGACAGTTCCTACGAGCAGTACTTC. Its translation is CASRDSSYEQYF. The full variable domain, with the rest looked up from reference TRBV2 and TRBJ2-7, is EPEVTQTPSHQVTQMGQEVILRCVPISNHLYFYWYRQILGQKVEFLVSFYNNEISEKSEIFDDQFSVERPDGSNFTLKIRSTKLEDSAMYFCASRDSSYEQYFGPGTRLTVT.